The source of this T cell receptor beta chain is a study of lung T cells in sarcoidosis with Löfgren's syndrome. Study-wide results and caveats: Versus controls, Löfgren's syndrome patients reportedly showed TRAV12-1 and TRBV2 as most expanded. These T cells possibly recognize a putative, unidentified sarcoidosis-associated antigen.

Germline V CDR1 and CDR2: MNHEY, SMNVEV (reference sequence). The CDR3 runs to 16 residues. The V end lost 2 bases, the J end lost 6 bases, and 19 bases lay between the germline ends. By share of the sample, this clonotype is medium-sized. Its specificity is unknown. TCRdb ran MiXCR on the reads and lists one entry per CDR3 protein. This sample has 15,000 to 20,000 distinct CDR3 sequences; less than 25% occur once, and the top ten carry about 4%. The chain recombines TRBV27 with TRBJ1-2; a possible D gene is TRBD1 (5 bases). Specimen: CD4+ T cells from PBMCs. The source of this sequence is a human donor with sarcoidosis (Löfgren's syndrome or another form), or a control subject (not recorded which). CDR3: CASSLQGRLAYHGYTF. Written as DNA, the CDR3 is TGTGCCAGCAGTTTACAGGGACGGCTCGCCTACCATGGCTACACCTTC.